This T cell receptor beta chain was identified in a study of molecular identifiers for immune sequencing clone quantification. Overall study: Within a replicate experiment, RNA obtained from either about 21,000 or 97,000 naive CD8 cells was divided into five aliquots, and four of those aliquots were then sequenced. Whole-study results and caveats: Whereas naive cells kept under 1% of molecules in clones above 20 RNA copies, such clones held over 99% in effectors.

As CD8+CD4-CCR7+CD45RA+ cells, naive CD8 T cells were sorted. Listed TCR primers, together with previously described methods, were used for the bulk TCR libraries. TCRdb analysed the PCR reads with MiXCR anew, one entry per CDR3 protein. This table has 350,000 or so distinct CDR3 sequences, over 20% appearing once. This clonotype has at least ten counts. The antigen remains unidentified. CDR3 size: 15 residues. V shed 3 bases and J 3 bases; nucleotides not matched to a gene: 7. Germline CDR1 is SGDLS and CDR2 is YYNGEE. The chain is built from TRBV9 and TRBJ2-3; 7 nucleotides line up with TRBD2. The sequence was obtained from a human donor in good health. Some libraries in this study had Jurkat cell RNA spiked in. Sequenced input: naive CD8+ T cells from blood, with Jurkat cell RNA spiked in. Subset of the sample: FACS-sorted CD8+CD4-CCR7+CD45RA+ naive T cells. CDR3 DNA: TGTGCCAGCAGCGGGGAGGGCTTTCCGACAGATACGCAGTATTTT. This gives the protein CASSGEGFPTDTQYF.